This T cell receptor beta chain was captured by sequencing in a study of blood T cells in healthy people across ages. Germline-derived CDR1 and CDR2 are SGHNT and YENEEA. The CDR3 extends over 16 amino acids. Trimming at V came to 4 bases and at J to 6 bases, leaving 5 bases not matched to a gene. Each individual donor underwent a draw of about 9.9 milliliters of peripheral blood. Using a J-beta primer mix together with a sample-barcoded 5' primer, a second PCR was run for 7 to 11 cycles. One entry per CDR3 protein results from TCRdb running MiXCR on the 5' RACE reads. The sample includes 800,000 or so distinct CDR3 sequences, around 25% seen only once; the top ten take more than 3%. The sample was also reused in another study, on T cells of mothers and their children.

The sequence came from a boy aged 5-17 years in good health. The sample taken for sequencing was blood. The chain is built from TRBV11-3 and TRBJ2-1, with TRBD2 identical over 14 bases. CDR3 amino acids: CASSSTSGRAVNEQFF. The CDR3 nucleotides are TGTGCCAGCAGCTCGACTAGCGGGAGGGCTGTCAATGAGCAGTTCTTC. The variable domain in full, with the rest retrieved from reference TRBV11-3 and TRBJ2-1, is EAGVVQSPRYKIIEKKQPVAFWCNPISGHNTLYWYLQNLGQGPELLIRYENEEAVDDSQLPKDRFSAERLKGVDSTLKIQPAELGDSAVYLCASSSTSGRAVNEQFFGPGTRLTVL.